Reported below is one T cell receptor (beta chain). Its cognate antigen is unknown. Of the isolated RNA, all was reverse transcribed, and so the sequenced material was expressed TCRB transcripts. The protocol was immunoSEQ multiplex PCR, while the TCRdb copy is restricted to in-frame clones and leaves out a portion. The sample holds under 450,000 clones, about 15% seen once. V lost 6 bases, J lost 0 bases, and 11 bases lay in between. The CDR3 runs to 15 residues. Germline V lookup: CDR1 MGHRA, CDR2 YSYEKL. This sample stems from a study of beta chain features in type 1 diabetes. Findings and caveats of the study: Patients with Type 1 diabetes showed moderately but significantly shorter TCRB CDR3s in all four CD4+ subsets. Diminished insertions and augmented deletions at VDJ junctions characterized type 1 diabetes patients.

Source material: naive CD4+ T cells from blood. This clonotype was obtained from a young man in good health. The chain joins TRBV4-1 to TRBJ2-2, with D unclear. The CDR3 is CASRDWQANTGELFF. CDR3 bases: TGCGCCAGCAGAGACTGGCAGGCGAACACCGGGGAGCTGTTTTTT.